Below, one T cell receptor (beta chain) is given with its context. As yet, its antigen is unknown. Repertoires were generated with immunoSEQ multiplex PCR, while TCRdb's copy carries only in-frame clones and drops some. The data contain a few hundred thousand clones, roughly 85% of them singletons. This entry belongs to a study of Ad26.COV2.S vaccination and SARS-CoV-2 variants. Whole-study context: By the intramuscular route, Ad26.COV2.S was given once, or twice 56 days apart. The study's findings and limits: Breadth, reportedly substantial, characterized the spike-specific CD8+ and CD4+ T cell responses after vaccination.

Treatment in this sample: some 20 received Ad26.COV2.S at low or high dose, single or two shots; about 5 received placebo; per-sample allocation not given. Sampling was done on day 63 after the first vaccine or placebo injection. The material sequenced was peripheral blood, taken in a trial of Ad26.COV2.S vaccine versus placebo. The sequence was obtained from a person aged 18-65 years who received the Ad26.COV2.S COVID-19 vaccine or a placebo.

The CDR3 loop reads CASSFIGSHGYTF. The CDR3 DNA sequence: TGTGCCAGCAGTTTCATCGGGAGCCATGGCTACACCTTC. This chain connects TRBV12-3 or TRBV12-4 to TRBJ1-2; D not certain. V was cut by 3 bases and J by 6 bases, with 11 bases left in between. The CDR3 covers 13 residues.